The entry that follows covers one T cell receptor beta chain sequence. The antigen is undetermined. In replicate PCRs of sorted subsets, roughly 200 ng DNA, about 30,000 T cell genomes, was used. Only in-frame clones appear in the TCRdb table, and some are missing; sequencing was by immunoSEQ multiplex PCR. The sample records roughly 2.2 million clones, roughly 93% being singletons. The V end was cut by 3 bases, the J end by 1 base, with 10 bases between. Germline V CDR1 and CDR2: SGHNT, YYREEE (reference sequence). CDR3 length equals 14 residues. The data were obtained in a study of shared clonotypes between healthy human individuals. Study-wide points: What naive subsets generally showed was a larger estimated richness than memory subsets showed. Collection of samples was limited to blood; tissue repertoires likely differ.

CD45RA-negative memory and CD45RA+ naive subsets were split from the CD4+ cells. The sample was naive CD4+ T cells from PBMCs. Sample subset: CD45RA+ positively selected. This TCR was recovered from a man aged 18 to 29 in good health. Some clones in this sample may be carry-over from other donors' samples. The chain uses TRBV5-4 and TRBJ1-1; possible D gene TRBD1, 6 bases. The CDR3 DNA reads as TGTGCCAGCAGCTCGGGACATTCGAACACTGAAGCTTTCTTT. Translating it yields CASSSGHSNTEAFF. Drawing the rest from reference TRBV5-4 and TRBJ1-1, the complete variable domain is ETGVTQSPTHLIKTRGQQVTLRCSSQSGHNTVSWYQQALGQGPQFIFQYYREEENGRGNFPPRFSGLQFPNYSSELNVNALELDDSALYLCASSSGHSNTEAFFGQGTRLTVV.